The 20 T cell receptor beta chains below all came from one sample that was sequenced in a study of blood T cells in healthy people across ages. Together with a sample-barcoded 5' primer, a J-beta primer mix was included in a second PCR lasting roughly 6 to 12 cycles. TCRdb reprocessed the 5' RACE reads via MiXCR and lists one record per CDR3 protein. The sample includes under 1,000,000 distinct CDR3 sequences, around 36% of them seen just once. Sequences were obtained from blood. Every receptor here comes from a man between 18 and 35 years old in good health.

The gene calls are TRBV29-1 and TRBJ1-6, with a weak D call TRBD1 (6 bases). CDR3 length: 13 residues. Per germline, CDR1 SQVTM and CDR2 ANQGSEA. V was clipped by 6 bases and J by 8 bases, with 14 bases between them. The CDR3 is CSVAQGFDSPLHF. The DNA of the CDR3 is TGCAGCGTGGCCCAGGGGTTTGATTCACCCCTCCACTTT.

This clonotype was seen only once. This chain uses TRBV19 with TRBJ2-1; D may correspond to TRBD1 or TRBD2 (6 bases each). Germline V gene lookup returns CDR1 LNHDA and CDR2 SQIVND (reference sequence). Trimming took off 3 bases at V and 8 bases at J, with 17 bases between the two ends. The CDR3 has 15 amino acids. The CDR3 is CASSIGDTGVDEQFF. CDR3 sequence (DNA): TGTGCCAGTAGTATCGGGGACACGGGGGTCGATGAGCAGTTCTTC.

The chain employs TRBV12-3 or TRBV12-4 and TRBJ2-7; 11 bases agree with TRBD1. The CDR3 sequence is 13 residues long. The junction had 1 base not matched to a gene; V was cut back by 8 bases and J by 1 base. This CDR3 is CASGTGGSYEQYF. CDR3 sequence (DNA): TGTGCCAGCGGGACAGGGGGATCCTACGAGCAGTACTTC.

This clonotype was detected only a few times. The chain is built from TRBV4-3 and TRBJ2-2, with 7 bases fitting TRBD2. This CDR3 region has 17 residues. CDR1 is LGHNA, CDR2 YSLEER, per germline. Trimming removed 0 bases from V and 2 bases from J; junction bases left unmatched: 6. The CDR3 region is CASSQEPGLFNTGELFF. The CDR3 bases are TGCGCCAGCAGCCAAGAGCCGGGACTATTCAACACCGGGGAGCTGTTTTTT.

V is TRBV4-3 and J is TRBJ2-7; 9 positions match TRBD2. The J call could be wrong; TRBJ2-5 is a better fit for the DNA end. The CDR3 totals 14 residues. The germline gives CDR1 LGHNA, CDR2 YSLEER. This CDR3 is CASSQGLAVGTQYF. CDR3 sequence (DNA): TGCGCCAGCAGCCAAGGACTAGCGGTTGGGACCCAGTACTTC.

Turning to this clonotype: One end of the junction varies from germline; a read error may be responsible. CDR3 loop: CSGEEAGVAFF. For the CDR3, the DNA is TGCAGCGGTGAAGAAGCAGGGGTAGCTTTCTTT. This rearrangement joins TRBV29-1 to TRBJ1-1; D might be TRBD1 (6 bases). CDR3 length equals 11 residues. Germline V CDR1 and CDR2: SQVTM, ANQGSEA.

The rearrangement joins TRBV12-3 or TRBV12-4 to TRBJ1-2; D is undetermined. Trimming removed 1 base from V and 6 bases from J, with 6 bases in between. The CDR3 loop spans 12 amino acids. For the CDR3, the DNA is TGTGCCAGCAGTTTAGAACTGAATGGCTACACCTTC. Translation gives CASSLELNGYTF.

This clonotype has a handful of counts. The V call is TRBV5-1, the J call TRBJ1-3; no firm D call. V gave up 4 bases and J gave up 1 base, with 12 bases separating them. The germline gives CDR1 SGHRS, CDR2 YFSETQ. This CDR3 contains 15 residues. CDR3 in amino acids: CASSPAAGSGNTIYF. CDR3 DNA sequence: TGCGCCAGCAGCCCCGCAGCTGGATCTGGAAACACCATATATTTT.

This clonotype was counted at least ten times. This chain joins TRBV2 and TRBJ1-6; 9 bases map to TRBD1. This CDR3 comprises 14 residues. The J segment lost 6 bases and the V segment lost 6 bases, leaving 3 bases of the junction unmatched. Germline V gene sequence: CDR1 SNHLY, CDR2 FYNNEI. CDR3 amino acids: CASRRDRVNSPLHF. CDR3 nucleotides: TGTGCCAGCAGGAGGGACAGGGTTAATTCACCCCTCCACTTT.

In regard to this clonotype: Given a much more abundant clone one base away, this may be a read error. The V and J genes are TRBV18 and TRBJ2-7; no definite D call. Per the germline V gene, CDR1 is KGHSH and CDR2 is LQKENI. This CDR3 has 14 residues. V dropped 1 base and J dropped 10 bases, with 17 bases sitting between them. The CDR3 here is CASSPQVLQEAQYF. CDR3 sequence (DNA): TGTGCCAGCTCACCACAAGTTTTGCAAGAGGCCCAGTACTTC. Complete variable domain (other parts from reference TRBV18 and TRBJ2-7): NAGVMQNPRHLVRRRGQEARLRCSPMKGHSHVYWYRQLPEEGLKFMVYLQKENIIDESGMPKERFSAEFPKEGPSILRIQQVVRGDSAAYFCASSPQVLQEAQYFGPGTRLTVT.

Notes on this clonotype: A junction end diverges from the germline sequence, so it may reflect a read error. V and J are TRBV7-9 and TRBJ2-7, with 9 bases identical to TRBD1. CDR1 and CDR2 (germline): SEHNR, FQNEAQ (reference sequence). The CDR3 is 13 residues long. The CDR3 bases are TGTGCCGGCAGCATGACAGGGGGACCCGAGCAGTACTTC. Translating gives CAGSMTGGPEQYF.

CDR3 in amino acids: CSVPPAYNEQYF. The DNA for the CDR3 is TGCAGTGTTCCCCCTGCATACAATGAGCAGTACTTC. The chain employs TRBV20-1 and TRBJ2-5; D gene uncertain. The V end was cut by 7 bases, the J end by 11 bases, with 20 bases between. Germline CDR1 is DFQATT and CDR2 is SNEGSKA (reference sequence). This CDR3 is built from 12 residues.

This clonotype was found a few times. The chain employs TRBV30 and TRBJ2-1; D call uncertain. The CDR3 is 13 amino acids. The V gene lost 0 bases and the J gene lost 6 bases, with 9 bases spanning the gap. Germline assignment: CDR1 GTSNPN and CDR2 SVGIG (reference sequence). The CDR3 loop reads CAWSVRQSNEQFF. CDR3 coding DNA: TGTGCCTGGAGTGTAAGGCAGAGCAATGAGCAGTTCTTC.

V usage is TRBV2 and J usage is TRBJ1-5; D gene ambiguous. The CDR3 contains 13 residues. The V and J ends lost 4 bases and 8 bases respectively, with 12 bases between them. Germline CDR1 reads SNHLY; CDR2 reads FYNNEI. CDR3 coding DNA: TGTGCCAGCAGTGCGACACACGCGGAGCCCCAGCATTTT. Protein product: CASSATHAEPQHF.

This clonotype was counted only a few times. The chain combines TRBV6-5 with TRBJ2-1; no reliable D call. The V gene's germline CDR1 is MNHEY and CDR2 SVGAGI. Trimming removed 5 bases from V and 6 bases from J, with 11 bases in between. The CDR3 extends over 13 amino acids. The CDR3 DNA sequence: TGTGCCAGCAGTGACGGTGGGATCAATGAGCAGTTCTTC. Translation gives CASSDGGINEQFF.

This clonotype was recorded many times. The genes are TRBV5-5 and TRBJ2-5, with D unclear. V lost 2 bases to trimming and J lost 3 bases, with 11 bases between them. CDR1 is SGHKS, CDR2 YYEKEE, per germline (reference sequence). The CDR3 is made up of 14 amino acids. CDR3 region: CASSFSGREETQYF. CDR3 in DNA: TGTGCCAGCAGCTTTTCGGGCAGAGAAGAGACCCAGTACTTC.

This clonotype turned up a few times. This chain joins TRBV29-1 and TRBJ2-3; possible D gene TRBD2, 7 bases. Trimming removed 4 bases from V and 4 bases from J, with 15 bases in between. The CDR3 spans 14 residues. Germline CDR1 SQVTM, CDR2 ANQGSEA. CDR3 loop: CSVGGGGWADTQYF. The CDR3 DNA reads TGCAGCGTTGGGGGGGGCGGATGGGCAGATACGCAGTATTTT.

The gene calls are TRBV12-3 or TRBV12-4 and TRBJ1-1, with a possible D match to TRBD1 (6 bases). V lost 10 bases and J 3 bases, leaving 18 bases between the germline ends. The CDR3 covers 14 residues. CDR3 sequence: CATTLTNRDTEAFF. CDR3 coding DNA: TGTGCCACCACACTGACGAACAGGGACACTGAAGCTTTCTTT.

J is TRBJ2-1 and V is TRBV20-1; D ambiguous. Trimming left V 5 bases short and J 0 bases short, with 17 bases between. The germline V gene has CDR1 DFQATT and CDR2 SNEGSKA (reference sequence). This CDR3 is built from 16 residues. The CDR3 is CSADSASSSSYNEQFF. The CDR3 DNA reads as TGCAGTGCTGACTCTGCCAGCAGCTCCTCCTACAATGAGCAGTTCTTC.

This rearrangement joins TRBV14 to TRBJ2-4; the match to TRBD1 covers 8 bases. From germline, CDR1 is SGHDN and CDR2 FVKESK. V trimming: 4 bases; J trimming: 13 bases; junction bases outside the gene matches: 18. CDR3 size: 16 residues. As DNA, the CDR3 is TGTGCCAGCAGCCGTTACCGGGACAGGATTCCCTACGGGCAGTACTTC. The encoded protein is CASSRYRDRIPYGQYF.